This T cell receptor (beta chain) was obtained from a study of CD8 T cells in Susac syndrome. The ends were cut back, 4 bases at V and 5 bases at J, with 9 bases in the middle. The CDR3 loop spans 12 amino acids. CDR1 is PRHDT, CDR2 FYEKMQ, per germline (reference sequence). An amount of RNA that ranged from roughly 0.45 to 1 ug was reverse transcribed with random hexamers. Amplification of TCR beta CDR3 spanned 54 Vbeta and 13 Jbeta via immunoSEQ multiplex PCR. TCRdb re-derived calls from the immunoSEQ multiplex PCR reads in MiXCR, one entry per CDR3 protein. The table has fewer than 150,000 distinct CDR3 sequences, approximately 95% seen once; the top ten hold approximately 0.17%.

The specimen was CD8+ T cells from PBMCs. The rearrangement uses TRBV13 and TRBJ2-7; D ambiguous. The TCR comes from a human donor with Susac syndrome. Here the CDR3 DNA reads TGTGCCAGCAGCTCCCAGAGGCACGAGCAGTACTTC. It codes for CASSSQRHEQYF.